The 7 T cell receptor beta chains listed next were all sequenced from one sample in a study of CD8 T cells in ankylosing spondylitis. TCRdb reprocessed the 5' RACE reads via MiXCR and lists one record per CDR3 protein. The table has 380,000 or so distinct CDR3 sequences, 20% seen once. Input material: blood, either unsorted or a sorted T cell fraction (not recorded which). These receptors originate from a male donor with ankylosing spondylitis or in good health (not recorded which).

The chain is built from TRBV12-3 or TRBV12-4 and TRBJ2-2; weak D call: TRBD2 (5 bases). The V gene lost 3 bases and the J gene lost 7 bases, with 12 bases spanning the gap. The CDR3 runs 14 residues. The CDR3 region has the DNA TGTGCCAGCAGTTTTGCGGGTTACGGCGGGGAGCTGTTTTTT. It translates to CASSFAGYGGELFF.

V usage is TRBV27 and J usage is TRBJ2-3; 11 positions agree with TRBD2. After removal of 4 bases from V and 0 bases from J, the junction contained 6 bases not matched to a gene. The CDR3 runs 17 residues. Germline V CDR1 and CDR2: MNHEY, SMNVEV (reference sequence). Written as DNA, the CDR3 is TGTGCCAGCAGTTACAGACTAGCGGGGATCAGCACAGATACGCAGTATTTT. Translation gives CASSYRLAGISTDTQYF.

The gene calls are TRBV29-1 and TRBJ2-5; 7 bases are a match to TRBD1. CDR1 SQVTM and CDR2 ANQGSEA come from the germline V gene. After removal of 0 bases from V and 1 base from J, the junction contained 11 bases not matched to a gene. This CDR3 is 17 amino acids long. CDR3 DNA sequence: TGCAGCGTTGAAGAAATAGGGGACAGAAGTCCCCAAGAGACCCAGTACTTC. Translating it yields CSVEEIGDRSPQETQYF.

This clonotype was counted between two and nine times. The CDR3 loop is CASSFDWGGGTFAGELFF. CDR3 nucleotides: TGTGCCAGCAGCTTCGATTGGGGCGGGGGGACCTTCGCCGGGGAGCTGTTTTTT. This chain uses TRBV11-2 with TRBJ2-2; 8 bases align to TRBD2. V shed 3 bases, J shed 6 bases, and the junction held 15 bases outside the gene matches. In germline, CDR1 is SGHAT, CDR2 FQNNGV. The CDR3 totals 18 residues.

This clonotype was picked up a small number of times. CDR3 loop: CASSLYRDTTQGYTF. The DNA for the CDR3 is TGTGCCAGCAGCTTATACCGGGACACGACGCAGGGCTACACCTTC. V usage is TRBV5-8 and J usage is TRBJ1-2; tentatively, D is TRBD1 (6 bases). The V end lost 2 bases, the J end lost 8 bases, and 19 bases lay between the germline ends. The germline V gene encodes CDR1 SGHTS and CDR2 YDEGEE. The CDR3 has 15 amino acids.

The sample holds a few counts of this clonotype. This chain uses TRBV5-1 with TRBJ1-1, with TRBD1 matching 9 bases. The V gene's germline CDR1 is SGHRS and CDR2 YFSETQ. This CDR3 spans 15 amino acids. V shed 0 bases, J shed 2 bases, and the junction held 2 bases outside the gene matches. This chain's CDR3 is CASSLGDRVNTEAFF. The CDR3 bases are TGCGCCAGCAGCTTGGGGGACAGGGTTAACACTGAAGCTTTCTTT.

This clonotype was counted between two and nine times. The chain carries TRBV24-1 and TRBJ2-7; TRBD1 matches at 10 bases. CDR1 is KGHDR, CDR2 SFDVKD, per germline. CDR3 size: 15 residues. The trim removed 5 bases at V and 5 bases at J, leaving 8 bases unmatched. DNA of the CDR3: TGTGCCACCAGTGCGCCGGGACAGGGGAACAACGAGCAGTACTTC. Protein product: CATSAPGQGNNEQYF.